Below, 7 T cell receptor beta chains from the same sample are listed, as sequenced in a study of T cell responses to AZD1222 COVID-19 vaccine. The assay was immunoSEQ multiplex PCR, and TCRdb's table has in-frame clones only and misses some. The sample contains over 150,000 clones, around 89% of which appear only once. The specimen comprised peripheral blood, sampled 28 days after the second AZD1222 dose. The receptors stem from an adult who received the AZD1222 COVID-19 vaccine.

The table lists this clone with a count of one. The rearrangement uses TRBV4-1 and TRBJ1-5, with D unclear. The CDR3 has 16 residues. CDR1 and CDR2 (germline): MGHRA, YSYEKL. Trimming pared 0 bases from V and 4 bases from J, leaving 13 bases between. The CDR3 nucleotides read TGCGCCAGCAGCCAAGATCTAGAGACACTAAATCAGCCCCAGCATTTT. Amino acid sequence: CASSQDLETLNQPQHF.

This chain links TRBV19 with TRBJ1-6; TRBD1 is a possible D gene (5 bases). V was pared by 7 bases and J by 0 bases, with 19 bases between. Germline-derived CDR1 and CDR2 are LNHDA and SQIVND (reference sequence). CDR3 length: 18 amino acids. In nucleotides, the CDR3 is TGTGCCAGTAACCCCCGGGGAGGACAAAGCTCCTATAATTCACCCCTCCACTTT. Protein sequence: CASNPRGGQSSYNSPLHF.

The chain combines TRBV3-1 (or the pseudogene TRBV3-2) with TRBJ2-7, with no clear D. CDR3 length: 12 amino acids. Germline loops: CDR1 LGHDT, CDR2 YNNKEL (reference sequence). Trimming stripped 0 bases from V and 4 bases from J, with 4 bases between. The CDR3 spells CASSQDFYEQYF. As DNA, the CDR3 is TGTGCCAGCAGCCAAGACTTTTACGAGCAGTACTTC.

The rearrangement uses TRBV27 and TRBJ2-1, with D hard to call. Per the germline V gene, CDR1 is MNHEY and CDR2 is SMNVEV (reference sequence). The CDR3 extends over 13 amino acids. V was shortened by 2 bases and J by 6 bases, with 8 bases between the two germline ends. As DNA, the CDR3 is TGTGCCAGCAGTTTAGAAGACGCCAATGAGCAGTTCTTC. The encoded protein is CASSLEDANEQFF.

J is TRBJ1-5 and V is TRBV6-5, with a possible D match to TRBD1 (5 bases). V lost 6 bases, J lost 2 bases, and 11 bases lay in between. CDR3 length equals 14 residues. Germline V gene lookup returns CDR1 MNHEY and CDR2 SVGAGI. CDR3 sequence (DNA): TGTGCCAGCAGGGTGGGGCATGGCAATCAGCCCCAGCATTTT. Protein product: CASRVGHGNQPQHF.

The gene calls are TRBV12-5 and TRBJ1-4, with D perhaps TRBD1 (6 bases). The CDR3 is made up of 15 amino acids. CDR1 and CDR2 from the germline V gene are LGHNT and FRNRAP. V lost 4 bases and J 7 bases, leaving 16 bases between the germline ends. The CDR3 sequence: CASGWAQGGGEKLFF. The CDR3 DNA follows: TGTGCTAGTGGTTGGGCACAGGGCGGGGGTGAAAAACTGTTTTTT. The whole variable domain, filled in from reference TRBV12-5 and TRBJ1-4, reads DARVTQTPRHKVTEMGQEVTMRCQPILGHNTVFWYRQTMMQGLELLAYFRNRAPLDDSGMPKDRFSAEMPDATLATLKIQPSEPRDSAVYFCASGWAQGGGEKLFFGSGTQLSVL.

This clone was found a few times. The CDR3 bases are TGTGCCAGCAGCCAGGGACAGGGAGGCGAGCAGTACTTC. It yields the protein CASSQGQGGEQYF. The V gene is TRBV7-3, the J gene TRBJ2-7; 9 nucleotides align to TRBD1. V lost 5 bases to trimming and J lost 6 bases; unmatched junction nucleotides: 5. The CDR3 is made up of 13 amino acids. Germline CDR1 reads SGHTA; CDR2 reads FQGTGA. Full variable domain (rest looked up from reference TRBV7-3 and TRBJ2-7): GAGVSQTPSNKVTEKGKYVELRCDPISGHTALYWYRQSLGQGPEFLIYFQGTGAADDSGLPNDRFFAVRPEGSVSTLKIQRTERGDSAVYLCASSQGQGGEQYFGPGTRLTVT.